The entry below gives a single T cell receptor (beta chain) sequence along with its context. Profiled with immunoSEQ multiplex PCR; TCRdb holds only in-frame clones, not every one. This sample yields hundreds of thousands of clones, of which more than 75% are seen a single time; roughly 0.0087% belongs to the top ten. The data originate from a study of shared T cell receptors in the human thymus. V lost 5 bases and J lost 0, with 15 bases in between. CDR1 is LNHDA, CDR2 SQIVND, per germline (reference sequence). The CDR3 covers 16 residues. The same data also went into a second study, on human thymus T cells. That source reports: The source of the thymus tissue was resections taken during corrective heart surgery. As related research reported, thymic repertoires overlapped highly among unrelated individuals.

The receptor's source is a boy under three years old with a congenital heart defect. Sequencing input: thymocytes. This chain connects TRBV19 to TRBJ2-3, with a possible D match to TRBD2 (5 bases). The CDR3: CASSYQTWTSTDTQYF. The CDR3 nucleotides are TGTGCCAGTAGTTACCAGACATGGACTAGCACAGATACGCAGTATTTT. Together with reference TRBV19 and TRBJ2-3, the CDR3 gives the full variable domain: DGGITQSPKYLFRKEGQNVTLSCEQNLNHDAMYWYRQDPGQGLRLIYYSQIVNDFQKGDIAEGYSVSREKKESFPLTVTSAQKNPTAFYLCASSYQTWTSTDTQYFGPGTRLTVL.